Listed here are 29 T cell receptor beta chains from one sample, sequenced in a study of glioma-infiltrating T cells. The iRepertoire nested amplicon-rescue multiplex PCR amplified TCR alpha and beta CDR3s from RNA. Each CDR3 protein is one row after TCRdb ran MiXCR on the multiplex PCR reads. The repertoire holds about 200,000 distinct CDR3 sequences, with about 31% as singletons. Sequenced material: glioma tissue, nonneoplastic brain tissue, or PBMCs (not recorded which). These receptors were taken from a human donor with low-grade glioma or glioblastoma, undergoing nonglioma brain surgery, or in good health (not recorded which).

V usage is TRBV18 and J usage is TRBJ1-1; D is possibly TRBD1 (5 bases). Germline-derived CDR1 and CDR2 are KGHSH and LQKENI. This CDR3 contains 15 residues. Trimming took off 3 bases at V and 4 bases at J, with 15 bases between the two ends. This chain's CDR3 is CASSPPLGHSTEAFF. In DNA, the CDR3 is TGTGCCAGCTCACCCCCACTCGGACACTCCACTGAAGCTTTCTTT.

In its sample, this clonotype was seen many times. This chain connects TRBV6-1 to TRBJ1-2; D is unclear. Trimming took off 5 bases at V and 4 bases at J, with 14 bases between the two ends. This CDR3 has 14 residues. Per germline, CDR1 MNHNS and CDR2 SASEGT. CDR3 sequence reads: CASSSLAVSYGYTF. For the CDR3, the DNA is TGTGCCAGCAGTTCTCTCGCGGTTTCCTATGGCTACACCTTC.

This clonotype was picked up a small number of times. This chain connects TRBV5-4 to TRBJ2-7; 11 positions match TRBD2. CDR3 length: 14 amino acids. CDR1 is SGHNT and CDR2 is YYREEE in the germline V gene (reference sequence). Trimming removed 3 bases from V and 6 bases from J; junction bases left unmatched: 5. Here the CDR3 DNA reads TGTGCCAGCAGCTGGGAACTAGCGGGAGCCGAGCAGTACTTC. It specifies CASSWELAGAEQYF.

This clonotype was found many times. The chain uses TRBV24-1 and TRBJ2-4; 11 nucleotides align to TRBD1. From germline, CDR1 is KGHDR and CDR2 SFDVKD. This CDR3 is 15 amino acids long. Trimming at V came to 3 bases and at J to 7 bases, leaving 4 bases not matched to a gene. Here the CDR3 DNA reads TGTGCCACCAGTGATGGTGGGACAGGGGGTAACATTCAGTACTTC. It is translated as CATSDGGTGGNIQYF.

This clonotype was detected ten times or more. This chain links TRBV7-6 with TRBJ1-1; D unclear. Trimming removed 3 bases at V and 4 bases at J, with 12 bases between. Germline values: CDR1 SGHVS, CDR2 FNYEAQ. The CDR3 covers 14 residues. The CDR3 sequence is CASSFALGGTEAFF. The CDR3 coding sequence is TGTGCCAGCAGCTTCGCGCTGGGAGGCACTGAAGCTTTCTTT.

On this clonotype itself: A much larger clone differs by one base, so this may be a read error. The rearrangement joins TRBV4-1 to TRBJ2-7; 9 nucleotides agree with TRBD1. J gave up 5 bases and V 2 bases, and 4 bases lay outside the gene matches. This CDR3 has 14 amino acids. Germline-derived CDR1 and CDR2 are MGHRA and YSYEKL. The CDR3: CASSQRGQGNEQYF. The CDR3 DNA follows: TGCGCCAGCAGCCAAAGGGGACAGGGAAACGAGCAGTACTTC.

This clonotype was detected only once. The chain joins TRBV6-6 to TRBJ1-2; D might be TRBD1 (6 bases). Germline lookup yields CDR1 MNHNY and CDR2 SVGAGI (reference sequence). The CDR3 extends over 13 amino acids. V shed 6 bases and J shed 12 bases, with 20 bases lying between them. CDR3 nucleotide sequence: TGTGCCAGCAGCCCGGACAGAGTTGGAGGCGACACCTTC. As protein: CASSPDRVGGDTF.

The CDR3 reads CSVDLRDNEQFF. For the CDR3, the DNA is TGCAGCGTTGATTTAAGGGACAATGAGCAGTTCTTC. The V and J genes are TRBV29-1 and TRBJ2-1; D call uncertain. Germline CDR1 and CDR2: SQVTM and ANQGSEA. V shed 3 bases and J shed 5 bases, with 8 bases lying between them. CDR3 length equals 12 residues.

This clonotype was observed at least ten times. The J gene is TRBJ1-1, the V gene TRBV12-3 or TRBV12-4; D gene uncertain. V gave up 8 bases and J gave up 0 bases, with 10 bases separating them. The CDR3 contains 13 residues. CDR3 coding DNA: TGTGCCAGCTCCGCAGGATTGAACACTGAAGCTTTCTTT. It translates to CASSAGLNTEAFF.

This clonotype occurred many times. This chain uses TRBV6-2 or TRBV6-3 with TRBJ2-2; the match to TRBD2 covers 15 bases. This CDR3 contains 20 residues. The germline V gene has CDR1 MNHEY and CDR2 SVGEGT. Trimming at V came to 1 base and at J to 6 bases, leaving 12 bases not matched to a gene. The CDR3 sequence is CASSYFRTSGRAPGAGELFF. CDR3 bases: TGTGCCAGCAGTTACTTCAGGACTAGCGGGAGGGCCCCAGGGGCCGGGGAGCTGTTTTTT.

Note on this clonotype: A read error is possible here, since a much larger clone lies one base away. The V call is TRBV4-1, the J call TRBJ2-1; 12 positions agree with TRBD2. V shed 4 bases, J shed 1 base, and the junction held 2 bases outside the gene matches. The germline V gene encodes CDR1 MGHRA and CDR2 YSYEKL. The CDR3 spans 16 residues. In nucleotides, the CDR3 is TGCGCCAGCAGCCGGACTAGCGGGGATTCCTACAATGAGCAGTTCTTC. It is translated as CASSRTSGDSYNEQFF.

Comment on this clonotype: The missing conserved phenylalanine or tryptophan at the end of this CDR3 makes a read error likely. The CDR3, as DNA: TGTGCCAGCAGTCCTCGTACAGGGCCCCAAGAGACCCAGTACCTC. Translated: CASSPRTGPQETQYL. The rearrangement links TRBV27 to TRBJ2-5; possible D gene TRBD1, 6 bases. CDR1 is MNHEY and CDR2 is SMNVEV in the germline V gene (reference sequence). Trimming removed 5 bases from V and 1 base from J, with 14 bases in between. The CDR3 spans 15 residues.

This clonotype occurred many times. V and J are TRBV7-2 and TRBJ2-1, with D possibly matching TRBD2 (5 bases). The CDR3 has 16 residues. CDR1 and CDR2 from the germline V gene are SGHTA and FQGNSA. Trimming stripped 7 bases from V and 2 bases from J, with 18 bases between. Written as DNA, the CDR3 is TGTGCCAGCACCCCCTTAGCGACTGCAACCTACAATGAGCAGTTCTTC. It yields the protein CASTPLATATYNEQFF.

This clonotype was detected a few times. The chain has TRBV7-2 and TRBJ2-7; D ambiguous. Germline CDR1 SGHTA, CDR2 FQGNSA. Trimming left V 1 base short and J 2 bases short, with 9 bases between. The CDR3 runs 14 residues. CDR3 in DNA: TGTGCCAGCAGCTTAGTCCGGCGGCCCTACGAGCAGTACTTC. The encoded protein is CASSLVRRPYEQYF.

This clonotype was found many times. V and J are TRBV15 and TRBJ2-1; TRBD2 matches at 8 bases. In germline, CDR1 is LNHNV, CDR2 YYDKDF (reference sequence). This CDR3 has 18 amino acids. V trimming: 4 bases; J trimming: 5 bases; junction bases outside the gene matches: 16. The CDR3 DNA reads as TGTGCCACCAGCAAAGGTTTCGGGAACGGGAGGGTTAACAATGAGCAGTTCTTC. It yields the protein CATSKGFGNGRVNNEQFF.

J is TRBJ2-7 and V is TRBV7-2; D gene uncertain. Germline V gives CDR1 SGHTA, CDR2 FQGNSA. The CDR3 is 14 amino acids. V lost 0 bases and J lost 7, with 13 bases in between. The CDR3 DNA follows: TGTGCCAGCAGCTTAGCCGAGAGTGGCAATGAGCAGTACTTC. It yields the protein CASSLAESGNEQYF.

This clonotype was seen many times. The rearrangement joins TRBV2 to TRBJ2-7, with D possibly being TRBD2 (6 bases). Per the germline V gene, CDR1 is SNHLY and CDR2 is FYNNEI. This CDR3 has 15 residues. V dropped 6 bases and J dropped 2 bases, with 17 bases sitting between them. The CDR3 nucleotides read TGTGCCAGCAGCGAACTTGGAGGGGAAGCCTACGAGCAGTACTTC. This gives the protein CASSELGGEAYEQYF.

Many counts were recorded for this clonotype. The chain employs TRBV20-1 and TRBJ2-7; D unclear. V dropped 3 bases and J dropped 2 bases, with 11 bases sitting between them. CDR3 length: 13 amino acids. CDR1 and CDR2 from the germline V gene are DFQATT and SNEGSKA (reference sequence). Here the CDR3 DNA reads TGCAGTGCTAGTATGGGCGGTACCTACGAGCAGTACTTC. Residues: CSASMGGTYEQYF.

Worth noting for this clonotype: One end of the junction is discordant with germline, which a read error may explain. The chain employs TRBV3-1 and TRBJ2-1; 11 positions match TRBD2. Germline V gene sequence: CDR1 LGHDT, CDR2 YNNKEL (reference sequence). CDR3 length equals 16 residues. Here the CDR3 reads CASSPGLAGGHNGQFF. The CDR3 nucleotides read TGTGCCAGCAGCCCCGGACTAGCGGGCGGACACAATGGGCAGTTCTTC.

This clonotype was counted at least ten times. The rearrangement links TRBV7-3 to TRBJ2-7; D possibly corresponds to TRBD1 (5 bases). CDR1 SGHTA and CDR2 FQGTGA come from the germline V gene. Trimming took 2 bases from V and 1 from J, leaving 9 bases between them. The length of the CDR3 is 14 residues. CDR3 bases: TGTGCCAGCAGCTTAGAACAGGCGTCCTACGAGCAGTACTTC. Protein product: CASSLEQASYEQYF.

J is TRBJ2-5 and V is TRBV4-1; 11 nucleotides match TRBD2. The CDR3 contains 17 residues. Trimming at V came to 2 bases and at J to 3 bases, leaving 8 bases not matched to a gene. Germline V gives CDR1 MGHRA, CDR2 YSYEKL. The CDR3 nucleotides read TGCGCCAGCAGCCAAACTAGCGGGAGTCCCGGCAAAGAGACCCAGTACTTC. As protein: CASSQTSGSPGKETQYF.

Regarding this clonotype: Since a much larger clone is just one base distant, this may be a read error. The V and J genes are TRBV10-3 and TRBJ2-1; 7 bases agree with TRBD2. Germline V CDR1 and CDR2: ENHRY, SYGVKD. The CDR3 has 14 residues. The trim removed 8 bases at V and 15 bases at J, leaving 19 bases unmatched. The CDR3 bases are TGTGCCATCGGGGAGGGAGCAGGACCAGCCCGGCTGTTCTTC. It specifies CAIGEGAGPARLFF.

Worth noting for this clonotype: A read error may be the cause here, since a much bigger clone is one base away. The chain employs TRBV20-1 and TRBJ1-5, with TRBD1 as a possible D gene (5 bases). In germline, CDR1 is DFQATT, CDR2 SNEGSKA (reference sequence). The CDR3 has 13 amino acids. The CDR3, as DNA: TGCAGTGCTAAGGGGACTGAGAATCAGTCCCAGGATTTT. It codes for CSAKGTENQSQDF.

The chain links TRBV14 to TRBJ1-6; D gene uncertain. The germline gives CDR1 SGHDN, CDR2 FVKESK. The CDR3 totals 14 residues. The V end was cut by 1 base, the J end by 7 bases, with 8 bases between. CDR3 sequence reads: CASSQVERNSPLHF. CDR3 sequence (DNA): TGTGCCAGCAGCCAAGTTGAGAGGAATTCACCCCTCCACTTT.

Ten or more counts support this clonotype. This chain links TRBV28 with TRBJ2-3; D remains ambiguous. The CDR3 length is 13 residues. Germline V lookup: CDR1 MDHEN, CDR2 SYDVKM. Trimming cost V 5 bases and J 5 bases, with 11 bases left between them. CDR3 protein: CASSDVMGDTQYF. The CDR3 DNA follows: TGTGCCAGCAGTGATGTAATGGGAGATACGCAGTATTTT.

A remark on this clonotype: A read error may produce the germline difference seen at one junction end. Here the CDR3 reads CASSETSGIPTNTQYF. The CDR3 region has the DNA TGTGCCAGCAGCGAAACTAGCGGGATCCCCACAAATACGCAGTATTTT. The rearrangement uses TRBV9 and TRBJ2-3; 10 bases align to TRBD2. The length of the CDR3 is 16 residues. Germline V CDR1 and CDR2: SGDLS, YYNGEE.

This clonotype was counted many times. The CDR3 protein is CASSLELAGPGETQYF. CDR3 nucleotide sequence: TGTGCCAGCAGCTTAGAGCTAGCGGGACCAGGAGAGACCCAGTACTTC. This chain connects TRBV7-2 to TRBJ2-5; 9 bases align to TRBD2. The V gene end was trimmed by 1 base and the J gene end by 4 bases; junction bases not matched to a gene: 7. This CDR3 has 16 residues. Germline V gene sequence: CDR1 SGHTA, CDR2 FQGNSA.

This clonotype has at least ten counts. The chain combines TRBV6-5 with TRBJ2-1; D perhaps matches TRBD2 (6 bases). Germline values: CDR1 MNHEY, CDR2 SVGAGI. V shed 0 bases and J shed 3 bases, with 15 bases lying between them. This CDR3 is 17 amino acids long. This CDR3 is CASSYSYPTRDYNEQFF. DNA of the CDR3: TGTGCCAGCAGTTACTCGTACCCGACTAGAGACTACAATGAGCAGTTCTTC.

This clonotype was counted a single time. A read error may explain this, as a much larger clone is one base away. The chain employs TRBV2 and TRBJ2-7, with unresolved D. V was shortened by 4 bases and J by 3 bases, with 13 bases between the two germline ends. CDR3 length: 14 residues. Germline loops: CDR1 SNHLY, CDR2 FYNNEI. Here the CDR3 DNA reads TGTGCCAGCAGTGTCCATGGTCCTCTCTACGAGCAGTACTTC. It yields the protein CASSVHGPLYEQYF.